Listed here is a single T cell receptor (beta chain). This specimen belongs to a study of blood T cell repertoires in COVID-19. Sequencing was performed with immunoSEQ multiplex PCR; in TCRdb, only in-frame clones are kept and a portion is missing. The sample consists of some 66,000 clones, about 87% of them appearing once. The V end lost 9 bases, the J end lost 0 bases, and 15 bases lay between the germline ends. CDR3 length: 14 residues. The germline V gene encodes CDR1 KGHSH and CDR2 LQKENI. This chain joins TRBV18 and TRBJ2-7; D is perhaps TRBD2 (6 bases). The sample was peripheral blood. This clonotype was sampled from a human donor with active COVID-19. The donor label of this sample is uncertain. The CDR3: CASLTSGSSYEQYF. For the CDR3, the DNA is TGTGCCAGTCTCACATCCGGGAGCTCCTACGAGCAGTACTTC.